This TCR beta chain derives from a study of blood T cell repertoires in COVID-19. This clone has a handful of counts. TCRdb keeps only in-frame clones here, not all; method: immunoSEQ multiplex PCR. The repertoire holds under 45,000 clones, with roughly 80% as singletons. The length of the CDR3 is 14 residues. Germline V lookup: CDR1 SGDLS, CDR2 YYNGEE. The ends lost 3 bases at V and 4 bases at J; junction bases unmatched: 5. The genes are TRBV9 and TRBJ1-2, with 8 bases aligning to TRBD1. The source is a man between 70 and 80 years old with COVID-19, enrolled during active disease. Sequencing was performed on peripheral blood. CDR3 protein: CASSAGTGPYGYTF. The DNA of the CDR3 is TGTGCCAGCAGCGCGGGGACAGGCCCCTATGGCTACACCTTC.